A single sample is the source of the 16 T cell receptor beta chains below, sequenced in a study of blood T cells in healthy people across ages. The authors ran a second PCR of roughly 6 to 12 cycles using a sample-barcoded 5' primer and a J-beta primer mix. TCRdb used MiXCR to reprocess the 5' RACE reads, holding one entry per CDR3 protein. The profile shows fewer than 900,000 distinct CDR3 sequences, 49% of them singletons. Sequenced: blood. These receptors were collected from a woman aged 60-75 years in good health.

CDR3 sequence reads: CASSLWEEMNTEAFF. The CDR3 DNA follows: TGTGCCAGCAGCTTATGGGAAGAAATGAACACTGAAGCTTTCTTT. J is TRBJ1-1 and V is TRBV11-2; no clear D. V lost 2 bases and J lost 0, with 10 bases in between. Germline V gene data show CDR1 as SGHAT and CDR2 as FQNNGV. This CDR3 comprises 15 residues.

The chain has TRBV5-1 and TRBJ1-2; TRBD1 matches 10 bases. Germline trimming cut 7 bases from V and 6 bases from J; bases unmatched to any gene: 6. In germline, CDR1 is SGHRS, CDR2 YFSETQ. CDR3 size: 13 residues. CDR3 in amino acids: CASRGTGEDGYTF. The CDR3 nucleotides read TGCGCCAGCCGAGGGACAGGGGAGGATGGCTACACCTTC.

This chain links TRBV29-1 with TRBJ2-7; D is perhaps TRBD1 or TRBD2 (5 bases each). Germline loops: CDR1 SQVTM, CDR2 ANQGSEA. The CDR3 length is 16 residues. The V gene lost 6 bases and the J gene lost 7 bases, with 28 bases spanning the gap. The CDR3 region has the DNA TGCAGCGTCGCTACCAGGGAGCGGATGTCTTACAATGAGCAGTACTTC. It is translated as CSVATRERMSYNEQYF.

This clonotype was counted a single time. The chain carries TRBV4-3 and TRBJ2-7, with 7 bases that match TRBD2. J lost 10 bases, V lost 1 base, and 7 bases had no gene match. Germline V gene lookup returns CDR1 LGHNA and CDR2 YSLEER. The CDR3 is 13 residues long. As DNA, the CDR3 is TGCGCCAGCAGCCAAGTGGGTGGGGGGGGACAGTACTTC. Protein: CASSQVGGGGQYF.

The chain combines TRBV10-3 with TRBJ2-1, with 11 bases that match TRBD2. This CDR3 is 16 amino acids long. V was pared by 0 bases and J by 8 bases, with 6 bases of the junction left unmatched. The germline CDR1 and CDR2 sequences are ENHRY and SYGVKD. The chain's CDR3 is CAISESTSGSRYEQFF. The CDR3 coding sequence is TGTGCCATCAGTGAGTCAACTAGCGGGAGTAGGTATGAGCAGTTCTTC.

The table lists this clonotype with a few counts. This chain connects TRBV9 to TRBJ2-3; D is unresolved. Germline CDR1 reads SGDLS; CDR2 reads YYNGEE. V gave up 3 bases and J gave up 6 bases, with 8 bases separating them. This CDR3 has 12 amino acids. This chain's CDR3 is CASSASLDTQYF. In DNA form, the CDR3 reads TGTGCCAGCAGCGCCAGTCTGGATACGCAGTATTTT.

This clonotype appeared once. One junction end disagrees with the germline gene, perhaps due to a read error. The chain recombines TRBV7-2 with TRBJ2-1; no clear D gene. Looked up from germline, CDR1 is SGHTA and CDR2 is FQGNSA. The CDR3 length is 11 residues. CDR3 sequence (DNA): TGTGCCGGCAGCTTAAGGGAAAGGCAGTTCTTC. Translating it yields CAGSLRERQFF.

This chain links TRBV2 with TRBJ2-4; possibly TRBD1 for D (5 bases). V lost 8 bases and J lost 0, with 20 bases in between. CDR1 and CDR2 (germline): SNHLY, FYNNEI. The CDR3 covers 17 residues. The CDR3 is CASGAEEVYQAKNIQYF. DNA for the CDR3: TGTGCCAGCGGGGCAGAGGAAGTCTATCAAGCCAAAAACATTCAGTACTTC.

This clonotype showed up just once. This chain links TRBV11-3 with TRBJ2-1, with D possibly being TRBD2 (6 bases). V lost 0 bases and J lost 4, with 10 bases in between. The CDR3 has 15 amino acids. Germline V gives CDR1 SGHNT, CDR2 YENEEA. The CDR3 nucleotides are TGTGCCAGCAGCTTAGAACCGGGGGAGTACAATGAGCAGTTCTTC. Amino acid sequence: CASSLEPGEYNEQFF.

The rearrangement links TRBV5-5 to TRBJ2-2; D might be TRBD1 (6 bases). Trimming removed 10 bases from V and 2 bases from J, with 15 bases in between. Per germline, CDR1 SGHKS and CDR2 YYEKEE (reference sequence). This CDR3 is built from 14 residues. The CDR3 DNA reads TGTGCCGGTAAACAGGGCCCTAACACCGGGGAGCTGTTTTTT. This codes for CAGKQGPNTGELFF.

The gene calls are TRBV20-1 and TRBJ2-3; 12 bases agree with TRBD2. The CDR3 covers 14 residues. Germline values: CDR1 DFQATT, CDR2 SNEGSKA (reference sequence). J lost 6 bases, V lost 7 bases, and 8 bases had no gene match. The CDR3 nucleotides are TGCAGTGTGACTAGCGGGAGTCTCTCGGATACGCAGTATTTT. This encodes CSVTSGSLSDTQYF.

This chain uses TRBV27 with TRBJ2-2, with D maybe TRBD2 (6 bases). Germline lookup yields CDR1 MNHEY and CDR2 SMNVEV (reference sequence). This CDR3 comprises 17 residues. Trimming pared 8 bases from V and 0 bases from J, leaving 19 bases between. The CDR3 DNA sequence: TGTGCCAGCGGCTCCCAAGTAGCGGCCTCGAACACCGGGGAGCTGTTTTTT. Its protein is CASGSQVAASNTGELFF.

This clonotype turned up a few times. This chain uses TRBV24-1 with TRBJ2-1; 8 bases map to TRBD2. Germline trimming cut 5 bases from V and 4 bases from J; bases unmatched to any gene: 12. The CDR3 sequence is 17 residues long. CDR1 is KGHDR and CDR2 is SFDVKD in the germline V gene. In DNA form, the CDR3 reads TGTGCCACCAGTGGCCCTCCTTTAGCGGGATCTTACAATGAGCAGTTCTTC. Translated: CATSGPPLAGSYNEQFF.

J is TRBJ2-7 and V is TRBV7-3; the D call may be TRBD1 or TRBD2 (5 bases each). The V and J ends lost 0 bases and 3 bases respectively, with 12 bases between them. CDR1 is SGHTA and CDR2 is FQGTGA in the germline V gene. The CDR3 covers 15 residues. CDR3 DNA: TGTGCCAGCAGCTTAACGGCAGGGAGCGACTACGAGCAGTACTTC. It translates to CASSLTAGSDYEQYF.

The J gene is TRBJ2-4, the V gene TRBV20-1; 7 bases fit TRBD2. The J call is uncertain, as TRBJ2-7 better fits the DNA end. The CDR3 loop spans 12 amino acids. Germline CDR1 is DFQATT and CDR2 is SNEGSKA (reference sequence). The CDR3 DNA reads TGCAGTGCCACCGCTAGCGGCTACGAGCAGTACTTC. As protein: CSATASGYEQYF.

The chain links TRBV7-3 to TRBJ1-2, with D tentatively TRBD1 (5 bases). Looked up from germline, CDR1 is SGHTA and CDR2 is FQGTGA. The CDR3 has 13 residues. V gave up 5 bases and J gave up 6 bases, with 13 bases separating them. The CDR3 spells CASSATGADGYTF. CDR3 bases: TGTGCCAGCAGCGCAACCGGGGCTGATGGCTACACCTTC.